Listed below are T cell receptor beta chains from one sample, sequenced in a study of shared clonotypes between healthy human individuals. Produced via immunoSEQ multiplex PCR; TCRdb's table is partial and in-frame only. Found here are millions of clones, over 85% of them singletons; the top ten hold more than 0.95%. Specimen: naive CD8+ T cells sorted from blood. All receptors come from a man younger than 35 in good health. Each CDR3 is given with its conserved first and last residue. A D gene is named only where the DNA matches it firmly. Only some rows state a clone size, as once, few, many or a class for expanded clones.

j_gene | v_gene | d_gene | abundance | CDR3nt | CDR3aa
TRBJ2-7 | TRBV9 | TRBD2 | - | TGTGCCAGCAGCCAAGGGACTAGCGGATCCTACGAGCAGTACTTC | CASSQGTSGSYEQYF
TRBJ2-3 | TRBV7-8 | - | few | TGTGCCAGCACCGAGGGCGCGGTCACAGATACGCAGTATTTT | CASTEGAVTDTQYF
TRBJ2-7 | TRBV7-2 | TRBD1 | few | TGTGCCAGCAGCTTAGATTCAGGGGGCGCGTACGAGCAGTACTTC | CASSLDSGGAYEQYF
TRBJ2-1 | TRBV28 | TRBD2 | - | TGTGCCAGCAGTTTATCGGGGGGATACAATGAGCAGTTCTTC | CASSLSGGYNEQFF
TRBJ1-4 | TRBV7-2 | - | - | TGTGCCAGCAGCTCCCTAACGGGGGCCGGAGAAAAACTGTTTTTT | CASSSLTGAGEKLFF
TRBJ1-1 | TRBV2 | - | - | TGTGCCAGCAGTGACCTGGGACGGGAACTTGGCTTT | CASSDLGRELGF
TRBJ2-1 | TRBV29-1 | - | - | TGCAGCGTGTCTAGCGCTAATGAGCAGTTCTTC | CSVSSANEQFF
TRBJ2-7 | TRBV10-3 | - | - | TGTGCCATCAGTGAGGAGTATACCTACGAGCAGTGCTTC | CAISEEYTYEQCF
TRBJ2-3 | TRBV25-1 | - | - | TGTGCCAGCAGTGCCGGGGACACAGATACGCAGTATTTT | CASSAGDTDTQYF
TRBJ2-1 | TRBV11-2 | TRBD1 | - | TGTGCCAGCAGCTTGCCCGGGACAGGTCACAATGAGCAGTTCTTC | CASSLPGTGHNEQFF
TRBJ2-2 | TRBV6-5 | - | - | TGTGCCAGCAGTGCCAACAGGGCCACCGGGGAGCTGTTTTTT | CASSANRATGELFF
TRBJ1-1 | TRBV27 | - | - | TGTGCCAGCAGTTTATCGGGAATGAACACTGAAGCTTTCTTT | CASSLSGMNTEAFF
TRBJ1-5 | TRBV28 | - | - | TGTGCCAGCAGTTCATTCCGGGACTCCGATCAGCCCCAGCATTTT | CASSSFRDSDQPQHF
TRBJ1-1 | TRBV4-1 | - | once | TGCGCCAGCAGCCAATCCCCAGGACTGATGAACACTGAAGCTTTCTTT | CASSQSPGLMNTEAFF
TRBJ2-7 | TRBV13 | TRBD1 | - | TGTGCCAGCAGCTTTCGGACAGGCATGTACGAGCAGTACTTC | CASSFRTGMYEQYF
TRBJ2-7 | TRBV5-1 | TRBD2 | - | TGCGCCAGCAGCTTGGAGCCTAGCGGGGCCTACGAGCAGTACTTC | CASSLEPSGAYEQYF
TRBJ2-1 | TRBV7-3 | TRBD2 | - | TGTGCCAGCAGCCCCCTTAGCGGGGGGGCCTACAATGAGCAGTTCTTC | CASSPLSGGAYNEQFF
TRBJ1-2 | TRBV5-6 | TRBD1 | - | TGTGCCAGCAGCCCCCCAGGGGGGGACTATGGCTACACCTTC | CASSPPGGDYGYTF
TRBJ1-2 | TRBV15 | - | once | TGTGCCACCAGCAGAGTTGGCACGGAGCATGGCTACACCTTC | CATSRVGTEHGYTF
TRBJ1-1 | TRBV28 | - | - | TGTGCCAGCAGCCTACAGGCCTTTGAGACTGAAGCTTTCTTT | CASSLQAFETEAFF
TRBJ1-5 | TRBV6-6 | - | - | TGTGCCAGCAGTTACGTGGCTAATCAGCCCCAGCATTTT | CASSYVANQPQHF
TRBJ2-7 | TRBV30 | - | - | TGTGCCTGGAGTTACAGGACCTACGAGCAGTACTTC | CAWSYRTYEQYF
TRBJ1-1 | TRBV27 | - | - | TGTGCCAGCAGTTCTGGGGTTGAAACTGAAGCTTTCTTT | CASSSGVETEAFF
TRBJ1-4 | TRBV9 | - | - | TGTGCCAGCAGCGTAGGGGGTGCGAATGAAAAACTGTTTTTT | CASSVGGANEKLFF
TRBJ1-2 | TRBV19 | - | - | TGTGCCAGTAGTCTCGGGTTGGCCTATGGCTACACCTTC | CASSLGLAYGYTF
TRBJ1-4 | TRBV27 | TRBD1 | - | TGTGCCAGTGCAGGACAGGGGTTCACTAATGAAAAACTGTTTTTT | CASAGQGFTNEKLFF
TRBJ2-7 | TRBV7-2 | - | - | TGTGCCAGCAACTTCCCAGGATCGTACGAGCAGTACTTC | CASNFPGSYEQYF
TRBJ2-5 | TRBV7-7 | - | - | TGTGCTAGCAGCTTATTGGACGAGGGTGAGACCCAGTACTTC | CASSLLDEGETQYF
TRBJ2-7 | TRBV28 | - | - | TGTGCCAGCAGTTCCCAGGACAGCAACATATCCTACGAGCAGTACTTC | CASSSQDSNISYEQYF
TRBJ2-2 | TRBV4-3 | - | - | TGCGCCAGCAGCCAAGATCCCCGGTCCGGCGGGACCGGGGAGCTGTTTTTT | CASSQDPRSGGTGELFF
TRBJ1-3 | TRBV30 | TRBD1 | - | TGTGCCTGGAGCGCCGGGACAGGGGGCAAGGGAAACACCATATATTTT | CAWSAGTGGKGNTIYF
TRBJ1-1 | TRBV7-9 | - | - | TGTGCCAGCAGCTTGCCTATTTTTATTGAAGCTTTCTTT | CASSLPIFIEAFF
TRBJ2-5 | TRBV19 | - | - | TGTGCCAGTAGTATTATCAGCCAAGAGACCCAGTACTTC | CASSIISQETQYF
TRBJ2-3 | TRBV4-3 | - | - | TGCGCCAGCAGCCAAGTACCAGCATCAGATACGCAGTATTTT | CASSQVPASDTQYF
TRBJ1-2 | TRBV4-3 | - | - | TGCGCCAGCAGCCAAGACAGGGGCCATGGCTACACCTTC | CASSQDRGHGYTF